This T cell receptor (beta chain) was captured in a study of OX40 agonist ivuxolimab in advanced cancers. In the study overall: Three patients had partial responses: one hepatocellular carcinoma, two cutaneous melanoma.

The V end lost 4 bases, the J end lost 2 bases, and 18 bases lay between the germline ends. The germline CDR1 and CDR2 sequences are MNHEY and SMNVEV (reference sequence). The CDR3 totals 18 residues. This table comes from immunoSEQ multiplex PCR, and its TCRdb copy is limited to in-frame clones, with some not included. The table lists about 79,000 clones, about 94% of them singletons, with roughly a tenth in the top ten. The source material was CD4+ or CD8+ T cells sorted from blood, sampled in a trial of the OX40 agonist ivuxolimab. This clonotype was obtained from an adult with an advanced solid tumor such as melanoma, head and neck, liver or kidney cancer. The chain uses TRBV27 and TRBJ2-6, with D possibly being TRBD2 (6 bases). The CDR3 nucleotides read TGTGCCAGCAGTTGGAGGGGATCCCCTTTCACTGGGGCCAACGTCCTGACTTTC. Encoded protein: CASSWRGSPFTGANVLTF. Full variable domain (remainder filled in from reference TRBV27 and TRBJ2-6): EAQVTQNPRYLITVTGKKLTVTCSQNMNHEYMSWYRQDPGLGLRQIYYSMNVEVTDKGDVPEGYKVSRKEKRNFPLILESPSPNQTSLYFCASSWRGSPFTGANVLTFGAGSRLTVL.